The rows below give T cell receptor beta chains drawn from one sample of a study of T-cell memory formation after mild COVID-19. TCRdb reanalysed the 5' RACE reads using MiXCR and keeps one entry per CDR3 protein. The table records roughly 280,000 distinct CDR3 sequences, around 8% of them present only once. Sequenced: PBMCs or a T cell subset sorted from them (not recorded which). The receptor source for this set is a man younger than 30 who had mild COVID-19 (a few samples of this study predate the infection). Cell type and time point are not known. Both conserved end residues are part of each CDR3. A D gene is named only where the DNA matches it firmly. Clone size is stated in some rows and not others, as once, few, many or a class when expanded.

D gene,clone size,J gene,V gene,CDR3 protein,CDR3 DNA
.,.,TRBJ2-1,TRBV10-3,CAISVRGPLYNEQFF,TGTGCCATCAGTGTTCGGGGCCCCTTATACAATGAGCAGTTCTTC
.,few,TRBJ1-5,TRBV5-1,CASSLGNGQPQHF,TGCGCCAGCAGCTTGGGTAACGGTCAGCCCCAGCATTTT
TRBD1,.,TRBJ1-2,TRBV18,CASSPADRAANYGYTF,TGTGCCAGCTCACCGGCGGACAGGGCGGCTAACTATGGCTACACCTTC
.,.,TRBJ2-5,TRBV9,CASSVGVGGEETQYF,TGTGCCAGCAGCGTAGGCGTTGGCGGGGAAGAGACCCAGTACTTC
.,.,TRBJ1-5,TRBV7-9,CASSPGSGSNQPQHF,TGTGCCAGCAGCCCGGGGTCTGGGAGCAATCAGCCCCAGCATTTT
.,few,TRBJ1-5,TRBV4-1,CASSQGQGGGNQPQHF,TGCGCCAGCAGCCAAGGTCAAGGGGGAGGAAATCAGCCCCAGCATTTT
.,few,TRBJ1-5,TRBV5-1,CASSPGPMGGVLGSNQPQHF,TGCGCCAGCAGCCCAGGACCGATGGGGGGCGTATTAGGCAGCAATCAGCCCCAGCATTTT
.,.,TRBJ1-1,TRBV28,CASRSWGGWRTEAFF,TGTGCCAGCAGGTCCTGGGGGGGTTGGCGCACTGAAGCTTTCTTT
.,.,TRBJ2-3,TRBV29-1,CSVDPGGWYTQYF,TGCAGCGTTGATCCAGGGGGGTGGTATACGCAGTATTTT
.,.,TRBJ2-7,TRBV7-3,CASSLTIRHEQYF,TGTGCCAGCAGCTTAACGATAAGGCACGAGCAGTACTTC
.,few,TRBJ1-2,TRBV9,CASSDSGPIGYTF,TGTGCCAGCAGCGATAGTGGGCCGATCGGCTACACCTTC
.,.,TRBJ1-1,TRBV4-3,CASSGQNTEAFF,TGCGCCAGCAGCGGACAGAACACTGAAGCTTTCTTT
.,.,TRBJ1-1,TRBV9,CASSVVDSYTEAFF,TGTGCCAGCAGCGTAGTAGACTCCTACACTGAAGCTTTCTTT
TRBD1,.,TRBJ1-1,TRBV5-1,CASSPGGLGAFF,TGCGCCAGCAGCCCAGGGGGCCTCGGAGCTTTCTTT
.,few,TRBJ1-6,TRBV5-1,CASSGQNSPLHF,TGCGCCAGCAGCGGACAGAATTCACCCCTCCACTTT
.,.,TRBJ1-1,TRBV20-1,CSAAKTAGNTEAFF,TGCAGTGCTGCAAAAACTGCGGGGAACACTGAAGCTTTCTTT
.,.,TRBJ1-5,TRBV6-1,CASSEETYQPQHF,TGTGCCAGCAGTGAAGAGACCTATCAGCCCCAGCATTTT
.,few,TRBJ2-4,TRBV3-1,CASSQAPGADPRYF,TGTGCCAGCAGCCAGGCCCCGGGAGCGGACCCACGGTACTTC
TRBD2,few,TRBJ2-1,TRBV20-1,CSARVGWRGGGEQFF,TGCAGTGCTAGAGTGGGGTGGCGGGGGGGCGGTGAGCAGTTCTTC
TRBD2,.,TRBJ2-7,TRBV6-5,CASSYRTSGGSEQYF,TGTGCCAGCAGTTATCGGACTAGCGGGGGAAGCGAGCAGTACTTC
.,many,TRBJ1-1,TRBV7-2,CASSQRWGDTEAFF,TGTGCCAGCAGCCAGCGGTGGGGGGACACTGAAGCTTTCTTT
.,.,TRBJ1-2,TRBV4-3,CASSQDLIGSGYTF,TGCGCCAGCAGCCAAGATCTCATAGGGAGTGGCTACACCTTC
TRBD1,many,TRBJ2-7,TRBV9,CASSVPGQGRYEQYF,TGTGCCAGCAGCGTCCCAGGACAGGGACGCTACGAGCAGTACTTC
.,few,TRBJ2-2,TRBV7-9,CASSGGTPGELFF,TGTGCCAGCAGCGGTGGAACCCCCGGGGAGCTGTTTTTT
TRBD1,many,TRBJ2-3,TRBV12-3/TRBV12-4,CASSPPRQGTGDTQYF,TGTGCCAGCAGTCCCCCGCGACAGGGGACTGGAGATACGCAGTATTTT
TRBD1,few,TRBJ1-4,TRBV13,CASSSLRQGATNEKLFF,TGTGCCAGCAGCTCGCTTAGACAGGGTGCAACTAATGAAAAACTGTTTTTT
TRBD1,many,TRBJ2-2,TRBV5-1,CASSLMGRTGRPGELFF,TGCGCCAGCAGCTTGATGGGCAGGACAGGACGCCCCGGGGAGCTGTTTTTT
TRBD2,many,TRBJ2-1,TRBV25-1,CASSEGTSASVDNEQFF,TGTGCCAGCAGTGAGGGAACTAGCGCTTCGGTGGACAATGAGCAGTTCTTC
TRBD2,.,TRBJ2-5,TRBV20-1,CSLRVAGGVETQYF,TGCAGCCTCAGGGTAGCGGGGGGGGTAGAGACCCAGTACTTC
.,.,TRBJ1-2,TRBV6-2/TRBV6-3,CASGPYPSGYTF,TGTGCCAGCGGACCTTATCCCAGTGGCTACACCTTC
.,few,TRBJ2-1,TRBV12-3/TRBV12-4,CASSSPNEQFF,TGTGCCAGCAGTTCGCCTAATGAGCAGTTCTTC
.,many,TRBJ2-2,TRBV19,CASTAPQVTGELFF,TGTGCCAGTACCGCGCCACAGGTCACCGGGGAGCTGTTTTTT